There are a few counts of the clone carrying this T cell receptor (beta chain). The antigen remains undetermined. The data were taken from a study of T cell repertoires in cytomegalovirus infection. TCRdb passed the reads through MiXCR, listing each CDR3 protein once. This sample has 150,000 or so distinct CDR3 sequences; roughly a fifth occur once, and the top ten carry roughly 25%. This specimen was CD8+ T cells from cultured PBMCs, taken from culture after CMV antigen stimulation. The sequence was obtained from a human donor in good health (CMV status not recorded). Some clones in this sample may be carry-over from other donors' samples.

This CDR3 reads CASADRTMDEKLFF. CDR3 nucleotide sequence: TGTGCCAGCGCGGATAGGACTATGGATGAAAAACTGTTTTTT. The gene calls are TRBV28 and TRBJ1-4; D gene ambiguous. Deletions cut 8 bases from V and 6 bases from J, with 16 bases between. CDR3 length: 14 residues. The V gene's germline CDR1 is MDHEN and CDR2 SYDVKM.